The rows below give T cell receptor beta chains drawn from one sample of a study of OX40 agonist ivuxolimab in advanced cancers. This table comes from immunoSEQ multiplex PCR, and its TCRdb copy is limited to in-frame clones, with some not included. The sample has roughly 72,000 clones; about 84% are singletons. This specimen consisted of CD4+ or CD8+ T cells sorted from blood, obtained in a trial of the OX40 agonist ivuxolimab. These receptors came from an adult with an advanced solid tumor such as melanoma, head and neck, liver or kidney cancer. Both conserved end residues are part of each CDR3. D genes are given only for firm matches. The size of a clone is reported for some rows only, either as once, few or many, or as a class for expanded clones.

>NA|TRBD1|TRBV25-1|TRBJ1-4
TGTGCCAGCAGGGCAGACAGGGCGGCTAATGAAAAACTGTTTTTT
CASRADRAANEKLFF
>NA|TRBD2|TRBV10-3|TRBJ2-7
TGTGCCATCAGTGGTTCGTCCCCAGCGGGGACCTCCTACGAGCAGTACTTC
CAISGSSPAGTSYEQYF
>NA|NA|TRBV2|TRBJ2-1
TGTGCCAGCGGGAGGACCTACAATGAGCAGTTCTTC
CASGRTYNEQFF
>NA|NA|TRBV5-4|TRBJ2-7
TGTGCCAGCAGCTTGAGGGGCTCGATCTACGAGCAGTACTTC
CASSLRGSIYEQYF
>NA|NA|TRBV5-8|TRBJ1-5
TGTGCCAGCAGCCCTTCAACGGCCCCCGGGGAGCCCCAGCATTTT
CASSPSTAPGEPQHF
>NA|NA|TRBV18|TRBJ1-5
TGTGCCAGCTCTCCAGCGGGGGGTCGCAATCAGCCCCAGCATTTT
CASSPAGGRNQPQHF
>NA|NA|TRBV6-5|TRBJ2-7
TGTGCCAGCACCATGGGGGGAACCTACGAGCAGTACTTC
CASTMGGTYEQYF
>NA|NA|TRBV18|TRBJ1-1
TGTGCCAGCTCAAGCAGGGAGAACACTGAAGCTTTCTTT
CASSSRENTEAFF
>few|NA|TRBV6-5|TRBJ2-2
TGTGCCAGCAGTCTAACGGACACGAACACCGGGGAGCTGTTTTTT
CASSLTDTNTGELFF
>NA|TRBD1|TRBV7-8|TRBJ1-1
TGTGCCAGCAGCCTGACAGGGGGCTACACTGAAGCTTTCTTT
CASSLTGGYTEAFF
>NA|TRBD1|TRBV7-7|TRBJ1-1
TGTGCCAGCAGCTACGACAGGGACACTGAAGCTTTCTTT
CASSYDRDTEAFF
>NA|NA|TRBV7-2|TRBJ2-2
TGTGCCAGCAGCTTAAGTCCTAGAACCGGGGAGCTGTTTTTT
CASSLSPRTGELFF
>few|NA|TRBV4-1|TRBJ2-2
TGCGCCAGCAGCCCCAATAGGGGACAGAACACCGGGGAGCTGTTTTTT
CASSPNRGQNTGELFF
>NA|NA|TRBV11-2|TRBJ2-7
TGTGCCAGCAGCCTAACTGCCGGGACCCAATACGAGCAGTACTTC
CASSLTAGTQYEQYF
>NA|NA|TRBV9|TRBJ2-1
TGTGCCAGCAGCGCGACTATCCAGGAGCAGTTCTTC
CASSATIQEQFF
>NA|NA|TRBV9|TRBJ2-1
TGTGCCAGCAGCGTACAACCTCAAGCGGCCTACAATGAGCAGTTCTTC
CASSVQPQAAYNEQFF
>few|NA|TRBV2|TRBJ1-5
TGTGCCAGCAGTGAAGGTACGACAGCCGATCAGCCCCAGCATTTT
CASSEGTTADQPQHF
>NA|NA|TRBV7-2|TRBJ1-3
TGTGCCAGCAGCGCCGACTTCGGAAACACCATATATTTT
CASSADFGNTIYF
>NA|TRBD1|TRBV2|TRBJ2-1
TGTGCCAGCATTGGACAGGGAGGCCATGAGCAGTTCTTC
CASIGQGGHEQFF
>NA|NA|TRBV4-1|TRBJ1-4
TGCGCCAGCAGCCAAGATATCTATGTTCTTAATGAAAAACTGTTTTTT
CASSQDIYVLNEKLFF
>NA|TRBD1|TRBV18|TRBJ1-1
TGTGCCAGCTCACCAGACAGGGGAGGCAACACTGAAGCTTTCTTT
CASSPDRGGNTEAFF
>NA|NA|TRBV6-1|TRBJ2-7
TGTGCCAGCAGTGAATCTCGGGGGACCGGCTACGAGCAGTACTTC
CASSESRGTGYEQYF
>NA|TRBD2|TRBV5-1|TRBJ2-7
TGCGCCAGCAGTCCGAGGACTAGCGGGGGCGACGAGCAGTACTTC
CASSPRTSGGDEQYF
>NA|NA|TRBV6-5|TRBJ2-5
TGTGCCAGCAGTTATGCAGGGACGGGTCAAGAGACCCAGTACTTC
CASSYAGTGQETQYF
>NA|NA|TRBV4-3|TRBJ1-3
TGCGCCAGCAGCCAAGAGCATAGCTCTGGAAACACCATATATTTT
CASSQEHSSGNTIYF
>NA|TRBD1|TRBV7-9|TRBJ2-6
TGTGCCAGCAGCTCTATACAGGGGACTGGGGCCAACGTCCTGACTTTC
CASSSIQGTGANVLTF
>NA|NA|TRBV11-2|TRBJ2-7
TGTGCCAGCAGTTTTTTTGAGGGGAGCTCCTACGAGCAGTACTTC
CASSFFEGSSYEQYF
>NA|TRBD1|TRBV6-6|TRBJ1-1
TGTGCCAGCAGCCCGGGACAGGGGGCGAGCACTGAAGCTTTCTTT
CASSPGQGASTEAFF
>NA|TRBD1|TRBV18|TRBJ1-5
TGTGCCAGCTCACGACAGGGTGGCGATCAGCCCCAGCATTTT
CASSRQGGDQPQHF
>NA|TRBD2|TRBV5-1|TRBJ2-5
TGCGCCAGCAGCCTAGGGACTAGCGGGGGGTTGGAGACCCAGTACTTC
CASSLGTSGGLETQYF
>once|TRBD2|TRBV18|TRBJ2-7
TGTGCCAGCTCACCACCGGGACTAGCTTACGAGCAGTACTTC
CASSPPGLAYEQYF
>NA|NA|TRBV6-5|TRBJ1-4
TGTGCCAGCAGTCCAGGGGCAACTAATGAAAAACTGTTTTTT
CASSPGATNEKLFF
>NA|NA|TRBV9|TRBJ1-2
TGTGCCAGCAGCGTAGGTGGGGAGGGACACCGCAACTATGGCTACACCTTC
CASSVGGEGHRNYGYTF
>NA|NA|TRBV11-3|TRBJ2-6
TGTGCCAGCAGCTGGGGAGACTCGGCCTCTGGGGCCAACGTCCTGACTTTC
CASSWGDSASGANVLTF
>NA|TRBD1|TRBV6-5|TRBJ1-2
TGTGCCAGCAGTGACCCGGGACAGGCTGGGGGCTACACCTTC
CASSDPGQAGGYTF
>NA|TRBD1|TRBV7-8|TRBJ1-1
TGTGCCAGCAGCTCTTACAGGGGGAACACTGAAGCTTTCTTT
CASSSYRGNTEAFF
>NA|NA|TRBV21-1|TRBJ2-7
TGTGCCAGCAGCAAAGGAGGACTAGCGGGAGTTTGGTGCTCCAAACACCCCTCCTACGAGCAGTACTTC
CASSKGGLAGVWCSKHPSYEQYF
>NA|TRBD1|TRBV6-5|TRBJ2-2
TGTGCCAGCAGTTACGGGACAGGGACCGGGGAGCTGTTTTTT
CASSYGTGTGELFF
>NA|NA|TRBV2|TRBJ1-6
TGTGCCAGCAGTGAAGCCTTGGATTCACCCCTCCACTTT
CASSEALDSPLHF
>NA|NA|TRBV6-5|TRBJ2-7
TGTGCCAGCAGACTGTGGAACGGTGGGTCTAGCGAGCAGTACTTC
CASRLWNGGSSEQYF
>NA|TRBD2|TRBV11-2|TRBJ2-7
TGTGCCAGCAGCTTTACTAGCGGGGGGGCCTACGAGCAGTACTTC
CASSFTSGGAYEQYF
>NA|TRBD1|TRBV2|TRBJ2-1
TGTGCCAGCATCCTGAGCTCCGGGACAGGGGATAGAGGGGGGTTCTTC
CASILSSGTGDRGGFF
>few|TRBD2|TRBV7-6|TRBJ2-3
TGTGCCAGCAGCTTAGGGACTAGCGGTACGGATACGCAGTATTTT
CASSLGTSGTDTQYF
>few|NA|TRBV7-6|TRBJ2-7
TGTGCCAGCAGCCTATTCAAGACAGGACCTCCCGGCCTCGAGCAGTACTTC
CASSLFKTGPPGLEQYF
>NA|TRBD2|TRBV7-9|TRBJ2-1
TGTGCCAGCAGCTTAATGATAGCGGGAGTTAATGAGCAGTTCTTC
CASSLMIAGVNEQFF
>once|NA|TRBV2|TRBJ1-1
TGTGCCAGCAGTTCGGACAGTGGTGGGACTGAAGCTTTCTTT
CASSSDSGGTEAFF
>NA|TRBD1|TRBV2|TRBJ2-5
TGTGCCAGCGTTCTGACAGGGGGCGCAGAGACCCAGTACTTC
CASVLTGGAETQYF
>NA|TRBD1|TRBV11-2|TRBJ1-2
TGTGCCAGCAGCTTAGCTACCCAGGGGGCGCAGTATGGCTACACCTTC
CASSLATQGAQYGYTF
>NA|TRBD2|TRBV2|TRBJ2-1
TGTGCCAGCAGTGAGGGACTAGCGGGTTACAATGAGCAGTTCTTC
CASSEGLAGYNEQFF
>NA|TRBD1|TRBV6-1|TRBJ1-4
TGTGCCAGCAGTCGACAGGGGATTGAAAAACTGTTTTTT
CASSRQGIEKLFF
>NA|TRBD1|TRBV6-5|TRBJ1-5
TGTGCCAGCAAAACAGGGGGCAATCAGCCCCAGCATTTT
CASKTGGNQPQHF
>few|TRBD2|TRBV4-2|TRBJ2-1
TGTGCCAGCAGCCAAGATGTACCCGGGACTAGCGGGAGCCATGAGCAGTTCTTC
CASSQDVPGTSGSHEQFF
>NA|NA|TRBV18|TRBJ1-2
TGTGCCAGCTCACCAGCAAAGGGGGGTAACTATGGCTACACCTTC
CASSPAKGGNYGYTF
>NA|NA|TRBV19|TRBJ1-4
TGTGCCTGCAGACAGTCTAATAATGAAAAACTGTTTTTT
CACRQSNNEKLFF
>once|TRBD1|TRBV7-9|TRBJ2-6
TGTGCCAGCAGCTTGGGACAGGGGGCCGCTGGGGCCAACGTCCTGACTTTC
CASSLGQGAAGANVLTF
>NA|NA|TRBV2|TRBJ1-1
TGTGCCAGCAGTGTAGAGGTTCAGACTGAAGCTTTCTTT
CASSVEVQTEAFF
>NA|TRBD1|TRBV28|TRBJ2-7
TGTGCCAGCAGTTTAGGGGACAGGGGGTACGAGCAGTACTTC
CASSLGDRGYEQYF
>many|TRBD1|TRBV27|TRBJ2-1
TGTGCCAGCAGTTTGGGGACAGGGACTGAGCAGTTCTTC
CASSLGTGTEQFF
>NA|NA|TRBV18|TRBJ2-7
TGTGCCAGCTCACCACGGCGGGGCGAGCAGTACTTC
CASSPRRGEQYF
>NA|TRBD1|TRBV19|TRBJ2-5
TGTGCCAGTAGTACCGGGACGACCAGGGGGGAGACCCAGTACTTC
CASSTGTTRGETQYF